Presented here are 3 T cell receptor delta chains from one specimen sequenced in a study of DNA immune sequencing with unique molecular identifiers. Primers for all 8 TRDV and 4 TRDJ genes amplified genomic DNA in 32-plex. In approximately 3 barcoding PCR cycles, molecules received a 12-nucleotide UMI, then adapter PCR followed. TCRdb applied CATT to the multiplex PCR reads for clone calling. The sample carries some 5,000 delta-chain clones, roughly 12% recorded once. The source material was gamma-delta T cells enriched from blood buffy coat, or unenriched PBMCs (not recorded which). The receptors shown here come from a human donor in good health.

This clone has only a few counts. A far larger clone is just one base off, so this is likely a read error. The same CDR3 arises from other DNA sequences in this sample as well. This chain uses TRDV2 with TRDJ1, with TRDD3 matching 12 bases. This CDR3 has 15 amino acids. The V gene's germline CDR1 is GEAIGNYY and CDR2 EKD. CDR3 region: CACDTVSGGYDKLIF. CDR3 in DNA: TGTGCCTGTGACACCGTTTCTGGGGGATACGATAAACTTATCTTT.

The V and J genes are TRDV1 and TRDJ1, with D unclear. The germline CDR1 and CDR2 sequences are TSWWSYY and QGS. Deletions cut 0 bases from V and 8 bases from J, with 4 bases between. This CDR3 is built from 11 residues. CDR3 loop: CALGELPKLIF. The DNA of the CDR3 is TGTGCTCTTGGGGAACTCCCCAAACTCATCTTT.

Comment on this clone: This likely stems from a read error, as it lies one base from a far larger clone. Other DNA sequences from this sample encode an identical CDR3 as well. This chain's CDR3 is CACDTLGDGKYTDKLIF. For the CDR3, the DNA is TGTGCCTGTGACACTCTGGGCGATGGAAAGTACACCGATAAACTCATCTTT. The V gene is TRDV2, the J gene TRDJ1; D perhaps matches TRDD3 (5 bases). Germline CDR1 and CDR2: GEAIGNYY and EKD. The CDR3 is 17 residues long. Trimming removed 1 base at V and 0 bases at J, with 17 bases between.